These 3 T cell receptor beta chains were all obtained from the same sample, sequenced in a study of identifying expanded T cells in peripheral blood. Some clones are missing from TCRdb's copy, which holds only in-frame ones; the method was immunoSEQ multiplex PCR. The repertoire consists of 100,000 or so clones, with roughly 88% occurring once and the leading ten covering just over 5.5%. Sequencing was performed on blood. The receptors derive from a person aged 18-69 years in good health.

This clone was observed a few times. This chain joins TRBV6-5 and TRBJ1-2, with D tentatively TRBD1 (6 bases). Between the trimmed V and J ends, which lost 5 bases and 2 bases, there was a span of 9 bases. Germline CDR1 is MNHEY and CDR2 is SVGAGI. CDR3 length: 13 amino acids. The CDR3 DNA sequence: TGTGCCAGCAGTCTTACAGGGAACTATGGCTACACCTTC. Residues: CASSLTGNYGYTF.

CDR3 in amino acids: CATSRDSRTGGTEQFF. As DNA, the CDR3 is TGTGCCACCAGCAGAGATTCACGGACAGGGGGCACTGAGCAGTTCTTC. The chain joins TRBV15 to TRBJ2-1, with TRBD1 matching over 11 bases. The V gene's germline CDR1 is LNHNV and CDR2 YYDKDF (reference sequence). CDR3 length: 16 residues. V was clipped by 0 bases and J by 9 bases; unmatched bases: 7.

The rearrangement uses TRBV2 and TRBJ1-1, with a possible D match to TRBD1 (5 bases). V was pared by 6 bases and J by 0 bases, with 14 bases between. CDR1 is SNHLY and CDR2 is FYNNEI in the germline V gene. The CDR3 loop spans 15 amino acids. The CDR3 sequence: CASRPGTAMNTEAFF. The CDR3 region has the DNA TGTGCCAGCAGGCCCGGGACCGCCATGAACACTGAAGCTTTCTTT.